This TCR beta chain is drawn from a study of blood T cell repertoires in COVID-19. Study background: From the United States, Italy and Spain came samples of acute and convalescent COVID-19. Sources were T cells, B-cell-depleted T cells, or PBMCs; the material itself was cDNA or gDNA.

Original methodology: Estimation of nucleated cell counts relied on the amplification of reference gene primers. Produced via immunoSEQ multiplex PCR; TCRdb's table is partial and in-frame only. V and J calls and clone size are those listed in that table; D and trimming were worked out from the DNA. The sample includes about 210,000 clones, approximately 84% of them seen just once. The TCR comes from a woman of 80 years or more with acute or convalescent COVID-19. Sequences were obtained from peripheral blood.

Written as DNA, the CDR3 is TGTGCCAGCAGCGTAATAGCGGGAGCCGCCTACAATGAGCAGTTCTTC. It is translated as CASSVIAGAAYNEQFF. The chain has TRBV9 and TRBJ2-1, with 9 bases matching TRBD2. Germline CDR1 reads SGDLS; CDR2 reads YYNGEE. V dropped 1 base and J dropped 2; count of bases not matched to a gene: 4. This CDR3 region has 16 residues.